This T cell receptor (beta chain) was captured by sequencing in a study of blood T cell repertoires in COVID-19. Study-wide context: Collection of acute and convalescent COVID-19 samples took place in the United States, Italy and Spain.

Original processing notes: Estimation of nucleated cell counts was performed using reference gene primer amplification. Using immunoSEQ multiplex PCR, the repertoire was profiled, and TCRdb retains in-frame clones only, with some absent. That table furnishes V, J and clone size, whereas the DNA furnished D and trimming. The table shows around 260,000 clones, with just over 90% occurring only once. Germline V CDR1 and CDR2: SGHVS, FQNEAQ. CDR3 length: 14 residues. V shed 5 bases and J 7 bases; nucleotides not matched to a gene: 8. Seattle patients were enrolled during active infection and followed longitudinally.

Sample: peripheral blood. V usage is TRBV7-8 and J usage is TRBJ2-1; TRBD2 matches 7 bases. This receptor was taken from a woman in her thirties with COVID-19, enrolled during active disease. In DNA, the CDR3 is TGTGCCAGCAGCCTGACTAGCTGGGGGAATGAGCAGTTCTTC. Translated: CASSLTSWGNEQFF.